This TCR beta chain emerged from a study of metastatic and nonmetastatic thyroid tumors. Study details: Malignant and benign thyroid patients had repertoires compared in peripheral blood and tumor or nodule tissue.

Points from the study as a whole: In blood and tumor, TCR beta diversity was reportedly significantly higher in malignant thyroid tumors than in benign nodules.

This clone was seen many times. Its antigen is currently unknown. CDR1 is KGHSH and CDR2 is LQKENI in the germline V gene. V lost 1 base and J lost 2, with 11 bases in between. This CDR3 has 15 amino acids. The authors' processing: Differences in CDR3 between clinicopathological groups were drawn on to build a classifier intended to discriminate distant-metastatic papillary thyroid cancer patients. TCRdb reprocessed the PCR reads via MiXCR. In this record, the V and J calls reflect TCRdb's handling and not the investigators' own analysis. The sample has about 28,000 clones, roughly 16% seen once; the top ten hold 4% to 5%. None of the patients had undergone any treatment ahead of thyroid surgery.

This sequence was found in a female donor with papillary thyroid cancer or a benign thyroid nodule (not recorded which). Some clones in this sample may be carry-over from other donors' samples. The chain has TRBV18 and TRBJ2-5; D remains unclear. Sequenced: blood. The CDR3: CASSPQQSQQETQYF. In DNA form, the CDR3 reads TGTGCCAGCTCACCACAACAGTCCCAACAAGAGACCCAGTACTTC. Using reference TRBV18 and TRBJ2-5 for the parts outside the CDR3, the full variable domain is NAGVMQNPRHLVRRRGQEARLRCSPMKGHSHVYWYRQLPEEGLKFMVYLQKENIIDESGMPKERFSAEFPKEGPSILRIQQVVRGDSAAYFCASSPQQSQQETQYFGPGTRLLVL.